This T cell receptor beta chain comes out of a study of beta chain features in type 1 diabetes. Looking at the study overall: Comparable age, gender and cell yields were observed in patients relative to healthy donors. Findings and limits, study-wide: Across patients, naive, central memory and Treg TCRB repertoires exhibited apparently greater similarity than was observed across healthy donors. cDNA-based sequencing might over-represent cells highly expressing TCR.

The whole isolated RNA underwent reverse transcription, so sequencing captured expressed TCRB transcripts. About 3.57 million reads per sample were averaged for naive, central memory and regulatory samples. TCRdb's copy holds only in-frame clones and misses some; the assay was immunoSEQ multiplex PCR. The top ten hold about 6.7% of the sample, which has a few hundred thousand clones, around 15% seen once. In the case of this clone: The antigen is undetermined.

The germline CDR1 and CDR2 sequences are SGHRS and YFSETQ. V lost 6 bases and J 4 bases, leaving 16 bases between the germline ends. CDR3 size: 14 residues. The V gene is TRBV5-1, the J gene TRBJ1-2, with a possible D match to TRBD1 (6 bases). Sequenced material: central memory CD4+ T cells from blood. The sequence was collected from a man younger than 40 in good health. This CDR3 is CASTWDKVGYGYTF. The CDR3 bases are TGCGCCAGCACCTGGGACAAGGTCGGCTATGGCTACACCTTC.